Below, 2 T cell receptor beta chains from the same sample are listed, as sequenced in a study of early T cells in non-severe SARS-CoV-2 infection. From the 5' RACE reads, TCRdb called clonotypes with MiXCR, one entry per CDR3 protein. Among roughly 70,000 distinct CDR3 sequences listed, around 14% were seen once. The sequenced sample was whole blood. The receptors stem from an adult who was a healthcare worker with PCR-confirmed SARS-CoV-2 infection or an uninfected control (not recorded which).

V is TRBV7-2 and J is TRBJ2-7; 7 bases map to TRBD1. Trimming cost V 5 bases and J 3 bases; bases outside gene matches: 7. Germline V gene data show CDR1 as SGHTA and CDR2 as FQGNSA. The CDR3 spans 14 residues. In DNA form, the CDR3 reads TGTGCCAGCAGCCCGGGGACAGTTGACTACGAGCAGTACTTC. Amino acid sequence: CASSPGTVDYEQYF.

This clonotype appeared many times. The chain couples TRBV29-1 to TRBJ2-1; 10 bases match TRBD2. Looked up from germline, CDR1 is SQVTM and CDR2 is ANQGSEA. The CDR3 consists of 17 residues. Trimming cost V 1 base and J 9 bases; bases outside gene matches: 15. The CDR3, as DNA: TGCAGCGTTGAAGCCCCCCCCGGGACTAGCGCTTTCGGTGAGCAGTTCTTC. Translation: CSVEAPPGTSAFGEQFF.